This T cell receptor (beta chain) was observed in a study of shared clonotypes between healthy human individuals. Study overall: There were three CD4 naive, three CD4 memory, two CD8 naive and one CD8 memory plates per donor. Study-level results: Among the subsets, naive ones generally showed larger estimated richness than memory ones. Despite large depth, rarefaction showed incomplete sorted-subset sequencing.

The germline gives CDR1 MDHEN, CDR2 SYDVKM. Trimming removed 4 bases at V and 5 bases at J, with 5 bases between. CDR3 size: 12 residues. As concerns this clone: The target antigen is unknown.

Several immunoSEQ plates received, in even portions, the genomic DNA of each subset. The method was immunoSEQ multiplex PCR; TCRdb's version includes in-frame clones alone and lacks a portion of them. The table includes 2 million or so clones, roughly 94% detected once. V is TRBV28 and J is TRBJ2-2; D is unclear. This clonotype originated in a man in his late teens or twenties in good health. Sample: naive CD4+ T cells sorted from blood. Subset of the sample: CD45RA+ positively selected. DNA of the CDR3: TGTGCCAGCAGTTCCCGTACCGGGGAGCTGTTTTTT. Residues: CASSSRTGELFF.